This T cell receptor beta chain comes out of a study of blood T cell repertoires in COVID-19. Background on the study: COVID-19 samples, acute and convalescent, were from the United States, Italy and Spain.

As processed by the authors: Amplification with reference gene primers provided the estimates of nucleated cell counts. Generated by immunoSEQ multiplex PCR, the TCRdb table keeps only in-frame clones and is missing some. V, J and clone size were drawn from that table, and D and trimming were deduced from the DNA. Here the sample spans approximately 220,000 clones, roughly 90% being singletons. Germline CDR1 is LGHDT and CDR2 is YNNKEL (reference sequence). The CDR3 consists of 12 residues. With 2 bases removed from V and 4 bases from J, the gap between germline ends came to 5 bases. Participants reported their clinical history, and cohort assignment relied on those reports.

Sequences were obtained from PBMCs or T cells enriched from blood (not recorded which). The chain uses TRBV3-1 (or the pseudogene TRBV3-2) and TRBJ1-2, with D possibly being TRBD1 (5 bases). This clonotype was obtained from a woman aged 25 to 39 with acute COVID-19. The CDR3 DNA is TGTGCCAGCAGCCAAAGGGGCTATGGCTACACCTTC. Its protein is CASSQRGYGYTF.